This T cell receptor beta chain originates from a study of blood T cell repertoires in COVID-19. Study context: COVID-19 samples from acute and convalescent phases originated in the United States, Italy and Spain.

Authors' data handling: Reference gene primer amplification gave estimated nucleated cell counts. The assay was immunoSEQ multiplex PCR, and TCRdb's table has in-frame clones only and misses some. Clone size and V and J calls were adopted from that table, with D and trimming inferred from the DNA. The sample carries about 33,000 clones, about 85% recorded once. CDR1 is SGHAT, CDR2 FQNNGV, per germline. The CDR3 length is 14 residues. The junction had 3 bases not matched to a gene; V was cut back by 3 bases and J by 7 bases. The sequenced sample consisted of peripheral blood. This clonotype was sampled from a human donor in a cohort sampled during active COVID-19. The V and J genes are TRBV11-2 and TRBJ2-2, with TRBD2 identical over 9 bases. Written as DNA, the CDR3 is TGTGCCAGCAGCTTCTTGACTAGCGGCGGGGAGCTGTTTTTT. This encodes CASSFLTSGGELFF.